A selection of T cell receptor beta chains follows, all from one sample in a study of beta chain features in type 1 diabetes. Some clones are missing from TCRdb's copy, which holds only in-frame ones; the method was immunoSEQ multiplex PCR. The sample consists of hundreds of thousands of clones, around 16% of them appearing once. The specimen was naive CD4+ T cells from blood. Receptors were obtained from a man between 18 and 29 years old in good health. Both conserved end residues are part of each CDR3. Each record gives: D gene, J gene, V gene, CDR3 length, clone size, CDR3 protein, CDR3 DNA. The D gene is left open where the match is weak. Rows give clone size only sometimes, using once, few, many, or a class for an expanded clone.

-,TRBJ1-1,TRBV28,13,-,CASSPGGGTEAFF,TGTGCCAGCTCCCCTGGAGGGGGGACTGAAGCTTTCTTT
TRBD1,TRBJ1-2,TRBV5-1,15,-,CASSTTSGTVYGYTF,TGCGCCAGCAGCACGACATCCGGGACAGTCTATGGCTACACCTTC
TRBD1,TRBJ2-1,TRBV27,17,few,CASSRRGSFGSYNEQFF,TGTGCCAGCAGTCGCAGGGGGTCTTTTGGCTCCTACAATGAGCAGTTCTTC
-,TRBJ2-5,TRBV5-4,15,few,CASSSPGSSIETQYF,TGTGCCAGCAGCTCCCCCGGGAGTTCGATAGAGACCCAGTACTTC
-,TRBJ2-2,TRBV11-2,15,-,CASSPRRAYTGELFF,TGTGCCAGCAGCCCCCGCAGGGCGTACACCGGGGAGCTGTTTTTT
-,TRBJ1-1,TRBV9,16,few,CASSVVAGSWNTEAFF,TGTGCCAGCAGCGTAGTTGCAGGGAGTTGGAACACTGAAGCTTTCTTT
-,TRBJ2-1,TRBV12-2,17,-,CASRLRMKAPRGNEQFF,TGTGCAAGTCGCTTAAGGATGAAGGCCCCTCGGGGCAATGAGCAGTTCTTC
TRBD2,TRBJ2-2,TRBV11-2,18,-,CASSSPRREPSGTGELFF,TGTGCCAGCAGCTCTCCGAGGCGGGAGCCAAGCGGAACCGGGGAGCTGTTTTTT
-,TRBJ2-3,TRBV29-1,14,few,CSVVDRSSTDTQYF,TGCAGCGTCGTAGACAGATCCTCCACAGATACGCAGTATTTT
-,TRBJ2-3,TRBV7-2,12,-,CASSLGRQSEYF,TGTGCCAGCAGCTTAGGGAGACAATCAGAGTATTTT
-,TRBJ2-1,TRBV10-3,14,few,CAIRGSRSYNEQFF,TGTGCCATCCGGGGGTCCCGCTCCTACAATGAGCAGTTCTTC
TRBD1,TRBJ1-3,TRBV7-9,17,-,CASSLRQGLTSGNTIYF,TGTGCCAGCAGCCTACGACAGGGCCTGACCTCTGGAAACACCATATATTTT
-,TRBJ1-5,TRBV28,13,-,CASQDITDQPQHF,TGTGCCAGCCAGGATATAACGGATCAGCCCCAGCATTTT
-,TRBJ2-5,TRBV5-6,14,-,CASSLRDWDETQYF,TGTGCCAGCAGCTTGAGGGACTGGGATGAGACCCAGTACTTC
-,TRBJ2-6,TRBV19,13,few,CASTGSGANVLTF,TGTGCCAGTACAGGGTCTGGGGCCAACGTCCTGACTTTC
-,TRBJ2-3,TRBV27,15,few,CASSLRRISTDTQYF,TGTGCCAGCAGTTTGAGGCGGATATCCACAGATACGCAGTATTTT
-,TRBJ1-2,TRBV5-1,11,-,CASSLAGGYTF,TGCGCCAGCAGCTTGGCCGGTGGCTACACCTTC
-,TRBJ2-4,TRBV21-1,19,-,CASSPSNRAEELAKNIQYF,TGTGCCAGCAGCCCATCCAACCGAGCGGAAGAACTTGCCAAAAACATTCAGTACTTC
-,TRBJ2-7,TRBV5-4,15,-,CASSLAGLAEHEQYF,TGTGCCAGCAGCTTGGCCGGTCTAGCAGAACACGAGCAGTACTTC
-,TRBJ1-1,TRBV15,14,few,CATSRDPWNTEAFF,TGTGCCACCAGCAGAGATCCCTGGAACACTGAAGCTTTCTTT
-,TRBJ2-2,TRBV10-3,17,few,CAIRGSRGSLNTGELFF,TGTGCCATCAGGGGTTCAAGGGGATCCCTTAACACCGGGGAGCTGTTTTTT
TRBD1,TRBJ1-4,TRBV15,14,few,CATSLDRGFEKLFF,TGTGCCACCAGCCTGGACAGGGGTTTCGAAAAACTGTTTTTT